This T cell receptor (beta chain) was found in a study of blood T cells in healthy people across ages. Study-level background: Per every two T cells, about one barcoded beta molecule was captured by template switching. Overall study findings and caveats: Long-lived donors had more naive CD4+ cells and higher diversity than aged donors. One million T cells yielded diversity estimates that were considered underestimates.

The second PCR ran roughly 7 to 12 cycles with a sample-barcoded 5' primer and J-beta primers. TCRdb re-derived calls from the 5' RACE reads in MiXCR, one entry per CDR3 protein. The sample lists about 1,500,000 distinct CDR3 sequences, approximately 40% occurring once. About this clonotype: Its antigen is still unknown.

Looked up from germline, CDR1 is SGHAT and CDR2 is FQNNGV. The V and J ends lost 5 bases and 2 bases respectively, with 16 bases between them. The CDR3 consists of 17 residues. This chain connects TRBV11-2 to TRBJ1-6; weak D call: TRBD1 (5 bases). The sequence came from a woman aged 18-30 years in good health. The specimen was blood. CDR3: CASSLGTDLAYNSPLHF. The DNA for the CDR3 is TGTGCCAGCAGCCTTGGGACGGATCTCGCCTATAATTCACCCCTCCACTTT.